This T cell receptor (beta chain) was identified during a study of T cells in Graves' hyperthyroidism and ophthalmopathy. This clonotype was observed at least ten times. CDR1 and CDR2 (germline): SGHTA, FQGNSA. Trimming removed 0 bases at V and 1 base at J, with 15 bases between. The CDR3 consists of 17 residues. Regions amplified from RNA transcripts were the TCR beta CDR3 regions. Primed by the HTBI set, a first-round RT-PCR was run on the TCR CDR3. MiXCR, applied by TCRdb to the multiplex PCR reads, yields one record per CDR3 protein. The sample has roughly 380,000 distinct CDR3 sequences; approximately 20% are singletons.

The sample consisted of blood. The sequence was collected from a woman aged 18-35 years with Graves' hyperthyroidism. This sequence joins TRBV7-2 and TRBJ1-1; D is undetermined. DNA for the CDR3: TGTGCCAGCAGCTTAGCGGGAGGACCGAGACAGAACACTGAAGCTTTCTTT. Its translation: CASSLAGGPRQNTEAFF.